This entry lists 27 T cell receptor beta chains sequenced from one sample in a study of PD-1 blockade in mismatch repair-deficient tumors. Measured with immunoSEQ multiplex PCR; TCRdb has only the in-frame clones, and not every one. Altogether about 16,000 clones are present, roughly 84% being singletons, with the ten largest covering 15% to 20%. Sequenced material: PBMCs, taken before pembrolizumab treatment. The receptor source for this set is an adult with mismatch repair-deficient cancer.

In its sample, this clone was seen a few times. This chain links TRBV6-4 with TRBJ1-5; no clear D gene. From germline, CDR1 is MRHNA and CDR2 SNTAGT. V was clipped by 10 bases and J by 6 bases, with 10 bases between them. The CDR3 runs to 11 residues. The CDR3 protein is CATLNRQPQHF. The DNA for the CDR3 is TGTGCCACCCTGAACCGTCAGCCCCAGCATTTT.

The gene calls are TRBV11-2 and TRBJ1-1; 7 bases are shared with TRBD1. Per the germline V gene, CDR1 is SGHAT and CDR2 is FQNNGV. Losses at the gene ends were 3 bases for V and 1 base for J; bases not matched to a gene: 8. The length of the CDR3 is 16 residues. The CDR3 DNA sequence: TGTGCCAGCAGCTTGAGAACCGGGACAGAGAACACTGAAGCTTTCTTT. Translated: CASSLRTGTENTEAFF.

The rearrangement joins TRBV5-4 to TRBJ2-7, with 7 bases that match TRBD2. After removal of 1 base from V and 2 bases from J, the junction contained 9 bases not matched to a gene. The CDR3 consists of 16 residues. Germline values: CDR1 SGHNT, CDR2 YYREEE (reference sequence). The CDR3 nucleotides read TGTGCCAGCAGCTTGATGGGCGAGCGGGATCCCTACGAGCAGTACTTC. Translation gives CASSLMGERDPYEQYF.

The rearrangement joins TRBV7-2 to TRBJ1-3; 10 positions match TRBD1. Germline V CDR1 and CDR2: SGHTA, FQGNSA. Germline trimming cut 3 bases from V and 4 bases from J; bases unmatched to any gene: 3. The CDR3 extends over 15 amino acids. The CDR3 nucleotides are TGTGCCAGCAGCTTCGGGACAGGGGTAGGAAACACCATATATTTT. Amino acids: CASSFGTGVGNTIYF.

This clone was found once. The chain recombines TRBV9 with TRBJ2-5, with 7 bases aligning to TRBD2. Per germline, CDR1 SGDLS and CDR2 YYNGEE. J was trimmed by 2 bases and V by 0 bases; bases with no gene match: 7. The CDR3 is 16 amino acids. CDR3 protein: CASSVGGAGNQETQYF. The CDR3 DNA reads TGTGCCAGCAGCGTAGGAGGAGCGGGAAATCAAGAGACCCAGTACTTC.

This clone is medium-sized within its sample. The identical CDR3 is also encoded by other nucleotide sequences in the sample. This chain links TRBV6-4 with TRBJ2-1; the D gene is possibly TRBD2 (6 bases). Looked up from germline, CDR1 is MRHNA and CDR2 is SNTAGT. The CDR3 contains 15 residues. Trimming removed 0 bases from V and 0 bases from J, with 6 bases in between. CDR3 residues: CASSDSSGSYNEQFF. The CDR3 DNA reads TGTGCCAGCAGTGACTCTAGCGGCTCCTACAATGAGCAGTTCTTC.

This clone was found once. The chain recombines TRBV5-1 with TRBJ2-3; D is uncertain. The germline V and J ends were trimmed by 0 bases and 0 bases, with 8 bases remaining between them. CDR1 and CDR2 (germline): SGHRS, YFSETQ. This CDR3 has 15 amino acids. CDR3: CASSLGYASTDTQYF. The DNA for the CDR3 is TGCGCCAGCAGCTTGGGGTATGCTAGCACAGATACGCAGTATTTT.

This clone was recorded once. This chain uses TRBV5-1 with TRBJ1-1, with D maybe TRBD1 (5 bases). Trimming took 2 bases from V and 5 from J, leaving 10 bases between them. This CDR3 has 13 amino acids. Germline values: CDR1 SGHRS, CDR2 YFSETQ. The DNA for the CDR3 is TGCGCCAGCAGCTTAGAGGGACGAACTGAAGCTTTCTTT. This encodes CASSLEGRTEAFF.

The V call is TRBV7-3, the J call TRBJ2-1; 13 nucleotides agree with TRBD2. The CDR3 is 14 amino acids. The V gene end was trimmed by 6 bases and the J gene end by 8 bases; junction bases not matched to a gene: 4. CDR1 is SGHTA and CDR2 is FQGTGA in the germline V gene. The CDR3 DNA is TGTGCCAGCAGTCGGACTAGCGGGAGTGATGAGCAGTTCTTC. Its protein product is CASSRTSGSDEQFF.

The chain combines TRBV14 with TRBJ1-1; D is ambiguous. Germline V gene lookup returns CDR1 SGHDN and CDR2 FVKESK. Deletions cut 0 bases from V and 0 bases from J, with 8 bases between. The CDR3 is made up of 15 amino acids. CDR3 protein: CASSQETGMNTEAFF. DNA of the CDR3: TGTGCCAGCAGCCAAGAGACGGGCATGAACACTGAAGCTTTCTTT.

J is TRBJ2-7 and V is TRBV13; TRBD2 matches 7 bases. The CDR3 loop spans 15 amino acids. Trimming at V came to 0 bases and at J to 2 bases, leaving 4 bases not matched to a gene. Per germline, CDR1 PRHDT and CDR2 FYEKMQ (reference sequence). The CDR3 DNA follows: TGTGCCAGCAGCTTAGGCCCAGCGGGAACCTACGAGCAGTACTTC. Its protein product is CASSLGPAGTYEQYF.

The J gene is TRBJ2-7, the V gene TRBV5-4; D is possibly TRBD2 (6 bases). This CDR3 has 15 residues. V shed 0 bases and J shed 6 bases, with 16 bases lying between them. The germline CDR1 and CDR2 sequences are SGHNT and YYREEE (reference sequence). CDR3 protein: CASSLAWDSPGEQYF. In nucleotides, the CDR3 is TGTGCCAGCAGCTTGGCGTGGGACTCCCCGGGCGAGCAGTACTTC.

V usage is TRBV4-3 and J usage is TRBJ2-1; perhaps TRBD2 as D (5 bases). V shed 0 bases and J shed 0 bases, with 9 bases lying between them. The CDR3 has 16 residues. Germline-derived CDR1 and CDR2 are LGHNA and YSLEER. CDR3 loop: CASSQEPGSSYNEQFF. The CDR3 DNA is TGCGCCAGCAGCCAAGAGCCGGGGAGCTCCTACAATGAGCAGTTCTTC.

This clone appeared a single time. The rearrangement joins TRBV9 to TRBJ2-3; tentatively, D is TRBD1 or TRBD2 (6 bases each). Germline-derived CDR1 and CDR2 are SGDLS and YYNGEE. V was clipped by 3 bases and J by 2 bases, with 13 bases between them. This CDR3 is 15 amino acids long. The CDR3, as DNA: TGTGCCAGCAGCGCGATGGGGGGCCCCACAGATACGCAGTATTTT. Translating it yields CASSAMGGPTDTQYF.

The chain has TRBV6-6 and TRBJ2-7, with D tentatively TRBD2 (7 bases). This CDR3 has 13 amino acids. Per germline, CDR1 MNHNY and CDR2 SVGAGI (reference sequence). Trimming took 6 bases from V and 6 from J, leaving 15 bases between them. The CDR3 DNA reads as TGTGCCAGCAGCCCGGAGAGGGGGGGCGAGCAGTACTTC. It specifies CASSPERGGEQYF.

The chain employs TRBV27 and TRBJ1-5, with TRBD1 matching over 9 bases. The CDR3 covers 16 residues. The germline V gene encodes CDR1 MNHEY and CDR2 SMNVEV (reference sequence). V shed 5 bases and J 4 bases; nucleotides not matched to a gene: 9. CDR3 nucleotides: TGTGCCAGCAGTCCCCTCGGGACAGGGAATAATCAGCCCCAGCATTTT. Translated: CASSPLGTGNNQPQHF.

Written as DNA, the CDR3 is TGTGCCAGTAGTATGAACGGGGGGGGAACCTACGAGCAGTACTTC. It specifies CASSMNGGGTYEQYF. The chain joins TRBV19 to TRBJ2-7, with 8 bases identical to TRBD2. Per the germline V gene, CDR1 is LNHDA and CDR2 is SQIVND (reference sequence). Losses at the gene ends were 3 bases for V and 2 bases for J; bases not matched to a gene: 6. This CDR3 contains 15 residues.

This clone was recorded only once. V and J are TRBV25-1 and TRBJ2-7; a weak D match, TRBD2 (6 bases). CDR1 is MGHDK, CDR2 SYGVNS, per germline. The CDR3 is 14 amino acids. V was trimmed by 4 bases and J by 4 bases, leaving 14 bases between them. For the CDR3, the DNA is TGTGCCAGCAGTGGATGGGGGGAACTTTACGAGCAGTACTTC. As protein: CASSGWGELYEQYF.

This rearrangement joins TRBV6-5 to TRBJ2-7; no firm D call. CDR1 is MNHEY, CDR2 SVGAGI, per germline. Trimming removed 5 bases from V and 3 bases from J, with 8 bases in between. The CDR3 loop spans 12 amino acids. CDR3 amino acids: CASSNTDYEQYF. In nucleotides, the CDR3 is TGTGCCAGCAGTAACACAGACTACGAGCAGTACTTC.

V gene TRBV7-2 combines with J gene TRBJ2-1; TRBD1 matches at 10 bases. V shed 5 bases and J 6 bases; nucleotides not matched to a gene: 16. Germline assignment: CDR1 SGHTA and CDR2 FQGNSA. The CDR3 is 18 residues long. The chain's CDR3 is CASSEDGTGVISGNEQFF. CDR3 DNA sequence: TGTGCCAGCAGCGAAGATGGGACAGGGGTCATTTCGGGCAATGAGCAGTTCTTC.

The chain carries TRBV28 and TRBJ2-7, with 9 bases that match TRBD1. V shed 3 bases and J 1 base; nucleotides not matched to a gene: 10. CDR1 is MDHEN, CDR2 SYDVKM, per germline. The CDR3 has 17 amino acids. The CDR3 region is CASSFGLWDRDSYEQYF. CDR3 nucleotide sequence: TGTGCCAGCAGTTTCGGCTTGTGGGACAGGGATTCCTACGAGCAGTACTTC. Full variable domain (missing parts from reference TRBV28 and TRBJ2-7): DVKVTQSSRYLVKRTGEKVFLECVQDMDHENMFWYRQDPGLGLRLIYFSYDVKMKEKGDIPEGYSVSREKKERFSLILESASTNQTSMYLCASSFGLWDRDSYEQYFGPGTRLTVT.

V is TRBV11-3 and J is TRBJ2-7, with TRBD2 matching over 12 bases. J lost 1 base, V lost 5 bases, and 3 bases had no gene match. Looked up from germline, CDR1 is SGHNT and CDR2 is YENEEA. CDR3 length equals 15 residues. CDR3 residues: CASSETSGSSYEQYF. In DNA form, the CDR3 reads TGTGCCAGCAGCGAGACTAGCGGGAGTTCCTACGAGCAGTACTTC.

In DNA form, the CDR3 reads TGTGCCAGCAGTGACTCGGGGACAGGGGGCTACAATGAGCAGTTCTTC. This sequence encodes CASSDSGTGGYNEQFF. The chain combines TRBV6-4 with TRBJ2-1, with 11 positions matching TRBD1. The CDR3 extends over 16 amino acids. Trimming at V came to 0 bases and at J to 3 bases, leaving 1 base not matched to a gene. CDR1 and CDR2 from the germline V gene are MRHNA and SNTAGT.

The chain has TRBV5-6 and TRBJ2-1; 16 bases match TRBD2. There are 14 residues in the CDR3. V trimming: 6 bases; J trimming: 7 bases; junction bases outside the gene matches: 1. Germline values: CDR1 SGHDT, CDR2 YYEEEE. In DNA form, the CDR3 reads TGTGCCAGCAAGGGACTAGCGGGAGGGAATGAGCAGTTCTTC. Translated, it gives CASKGLAGGNEQFF.

This clone was picked up a small number of times. V gene TRBV10-1 combines with J gene TRBJ2-7; TRBD2 matches 9 bases. CDR3 size: 14 residues. Unmatched junction bases numbered 2, after V lost 3 bases and J lost 2 bases. Germline CDR1 reads WNHNN; CDR2 reads SYGVQD (reference sequence). The CDR3 loop is CASSELAGAYEQYF. For the CDR3, the DNA is TGCGCCAGCAGTGAACTAGCGGGTGCCTACGAGCAGTACTTC.

This clone has just one count. The chain couples TRBV10-3 to TRBJ2-6; D uncertain. CDR1 is ENHRY and CDR2 is SYGVKD in the germline V gene. The CDR3 extends over 14 amino acids. V was shortened by 2 bases and J by 2 bases, with 4 bases between the two germline ends. The CDR3, as DNA: TGTGCCATCAGTGAGAATACTGGGGCCAACGTCCTGACTTTC. As protein: CAISENTGANVLTF.

This chain links TRBV29-1 with TRBJ2-2; D might be TRBD2 (5 bases). Per germline, CDR1 SQVTM and CDR2 ANQGSEA. Trimming stripped 1 base from V and 4 bases from J, with 13 bases between. This CDR3 has 15 residues. The CDR3 DNA reads TGCAGCGTTGAAGGGGAAGGGAGTGGCACCGGGGAGCTGTTTTTT. This codes for CSVEGEGSGTGELFF.